This T cell receptor beta chain was captured by sequencing in a study of blood T cell repertoires in COVID-19. Overall study context: PBMCs, B-cell-depleted T cells, or T cells were the source of the cDNA or gDNA that made up the material.

In the study's own analysis: Counts of nucleated cells, estimated from reference gene primer amplification, were obtained. Measured with immunoSEQ multiplex PCR; TCRdb has only the in-frame clones, and not every one. That table furnishes V, J and clone size, whereas the DNA furnished D and trimming. Of about 59,000 clones in the sample, 78% are singletons; the top ten hold 10% to 15%. The sequence came from a man older than 75 with acute or convalescent COVID-19. The source material was peripheral blood.

The CDR3 here is CASSLKAARGGPGNIQYF. For the CDR3, the DNA is TGTGCCAGCAGCTTAAAAGCGGCGCGGGGGGGCCCCGGAAACATTCAGTACTTC. The chain employs TRBV7-2 and TRBJ2-4; 9 positions agree with TRBD2. From germline, CDR1 is SGHTA and CDR2 FQGNSA. CDR3 length equals 18 residues. V shed 2 bases and J 6 bases; nucleotides not matched to a gene: 14.